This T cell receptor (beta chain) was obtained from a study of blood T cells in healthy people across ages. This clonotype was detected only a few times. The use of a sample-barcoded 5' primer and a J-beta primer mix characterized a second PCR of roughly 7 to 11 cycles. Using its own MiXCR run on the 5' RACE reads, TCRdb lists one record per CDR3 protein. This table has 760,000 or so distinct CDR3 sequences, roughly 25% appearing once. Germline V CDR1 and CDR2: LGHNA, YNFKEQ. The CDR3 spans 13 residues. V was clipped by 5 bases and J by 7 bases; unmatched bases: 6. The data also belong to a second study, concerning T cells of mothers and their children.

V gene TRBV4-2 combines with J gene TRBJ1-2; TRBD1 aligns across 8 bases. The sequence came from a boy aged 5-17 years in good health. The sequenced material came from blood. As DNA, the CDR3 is TGTGCCAGCAGCAAGGACAGGGTGGCTGGCTACACCTTC. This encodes CASSKDRVAGYTF.